Presented here are 25 T cell receptor beta chains from one specimen sequenced in a study of shared clonotypes between healthy human individuals. Profiled with immunoSEQ multiplex PCR; TCRdb holds only in-frame clones, not every one. The sample lists a few million clones; 85% to 95% were seen once. The sequencing input was naive CD4+ T cells from PBMCs. As to subset: CD45RA+ positively selected. These receptors all stem from a man younger than 30 in good health. Some clones in this sample may be carry-over from other donors' samples.

The chain combines TRBV18 with TRBJ2-1; 9 positions match TRBD1. The CDR3 contains 15 residues. CDR1 is KGHSH and CDR2 is LQKENI in the germline V gene. V was clipped by 3 bases and J by 7 bases; unmatched bases: 7. The CDR3 loop is CASSPGQGIWNEQFF. DNA of the CDR3: TGTGCCAGCTCACCGGGACAGGGCATATGGAATGAGCAGTTCTTC.

Remarks on this clone: Other nucleotide sequences from this sample produce the same CDR3. CDR3 protein: CASSLGREYGYTF. CDR3 bases: TGTGCCAGCAGTTTAGGCAGGGAGTATGGCTACACCTTC. V usage is TRBV28 and J usage is TRBJ1-2, with D possibly being TRBD1 (5 bases). This CDR3 region has 13 residues. V lost 2 bases, J lost 5 bases, and 9 bases lay in between. The germline CDR1 and CDR2 sequences are MDHEN and SYDVKM.

This chain connects TRBV4-1 to TRBJ1-3; 7 bases line up with TRBD1. CDR3 length equals 16 residues. The germline gives CDR1 MGHRA, CDR2 YSYEKL. The V segment lost 5 bases and the J segment 1 base; nucleotides outside the gene matches: 8. The DNA for the CDR3 is TGCGCCAGCAGCGGCAGACAGGGTAGGTCTGGAAACACCATATATTTT. This encodes CASSGRQGRSGNTIYF.

The chain carries TRBV7-9 and TRBJ2-3; TRBD2 is a possible D gene (5 bases). Germline CDR1 is SEHNR and CDR2 is FQNEAQ (reference sequence). V was trimmed by 6 bases and J by 3 bases, leaving 10 bases between them. The CDR3 covers 13 residues. Here the CDR3 DNA reads TGTGCCAGCAGACCCACGGGAACAGATACGCAGTATTTT. Translation: CASRPTGTDTQYF.

This sequence joins TRBV28 and TRBJ2-3; the match to TRBD2 covers 10 bases. The CDR3 totals 16 residues. The germline gives CDR1 MDHEN, CDR2 SYDVKM. Germline trimming cut 5 bases from V and 8 bases from J; bases unmatched to any gene: 13. The CDR3 sequence: CASSLAGEPLVVTQYF. The CDR3 nucleotides are TGTGCCAGCAGTCTAGCGGGAGAGCCTCTGGTGGTTACGCAGTATTTT. Full variable domain (remainder filled in from reference TRBV28 and TRBJ2-3): DVKVTQSSRYLVKRTGEKVFLECVQDMDHENMFWYRQDPGLGLRLIYFSYDVKMKEKGDIPEGYSVSREKKERFSLILESASTNQTSMYLCASSLAGEPLVVTQYFGPGTRLTVL.

This chain links TRBV10-3 with TRBJ2-3; no reliable D call. Trimming cost V 5 bases and J 4 bases, with 7 bases left between them. This CDR3 is 12 amino acids long. CDR1 ENHRY and CDR2 SYGVKD come from the germline V gene. As DNA, the CDR3 is TGTGCCATCAGTCGGCAGTCAGATACGCAGTATTTT. It translates to CAISRQSDTQYF.

The CDR3 loop is CASSPPAERSYNEQFF. The CDR3 DNA reads TGTGCCAGCAGCCCACCTGCAGAGCGGTCCTACAATGAGCAGTTCTTC. The chain recombines TRBV7-9 with TRBJ2-1; D is perhaps TRBD2 (5 bases). The ends were cut back, 5 bases at V and 1 base at J, with 15 bases in the middle. Germline V gene sequence: CDR1 SEHNR, CDR2 FQNEAQ (reference sequence). This CDR3 region has 16 residues.

A remark on this clone: Other DNA sequences in this sample translate to the same CDR3. This chain links TRBV19 with TRBJ1-5, with no clear D. The CDR3 length is 13 residues. V lost 4 bases, J lost 2 bases, and 6 bases lay in between. CDR1 is LNHDA, CDR2 SQIVND, per germline (reference sequence). CDR3 loop: CASSNRGNQPQHF. In DNA, the CDR3 is TGTGCCAGTAGTAATCGGGGCAATCAGCCCCAGCATTTT.

This clone was observed once. V usage is TRBV11-3 and J usage is TRBJ2-5; TRBD1 matches at 7 bases. The CDR3 has 15 residues. CDR1 SGHNT and CDR2 YENEEA come from the germline V gene. Losses at the gene ends were 1 base for V and 0 bases for J; bases not matched to a gene: 2. The CDR3 coding sequence is TGTGCCAGCAGCTTAGGAGGGGGCTACCAAGAGACCCAGTACTTC. Protein product: CASSLGGGYQETQYF.

The V and J genes are TRBV4-3 and TRBJ1-4; 8 bases are a match to TRBD1. The CDR3 spans 19 residues. V was clipped by 0 bases and J by 0 bases; unmatched bases: 9. CDR1 is LGHNA, CDR2 YSLEER, per germline. CDR3 bases: TGCGCCAGCAGCCAAGAGGTACAGGGGGTTTCGGCAACTAATGAAAAACTGTTTTTT. It codes for CASSQEVQGVSATNEKLFF.

As to this clone: The sample contains more than one DNA sequence encoding this CDR3. The gene calls are TRBV10-3 and TRBJ1-3; D not certain. V lost 5 bases and J lost 2, with 7 bases in between. Germline lookup yields CDR1 ENHRY and CDR2 SYGVKD. There are 13 residues in the CDR3. CDR3 bases: TGTGCCATCAGTCCCGGGGCTGGAAACACCATATATTTT. This codes for CAISPGAGNTIYF.

This clone was detected only once. This chain uses TRBV28 with TRBJ2-5, with a weak D call TRBD2 (5 bases). This CDR3 is 15 amino acids long. Germline V lookup: CDR1 MDHEN, CDR2 SYDVKM. Trimming removed 3 bases at V and 0 bases at J, with 11 bases between. Written as DNA, the CDR3 is TGTGCCAGCAGTTTCGTCGGGGTTTACCAAGAGACCCAGTACTTC. Translation gives CASSFVGVYQETQYF.

As for this clone: Other DNA sequences in this sample translate to the same CDR3. The J gene is TRBJ2-3, the V gene TRBV7-2; D perhaps matches TRBD1 (6 bases). The CDR3 runs to 14 residues. Trimming shortened V by 0 bases and J by 4 bases, and 8 bases separated the two germline ends. CDR1 SGHTA and CDR2 FQGNSA come from the germline V gene. CDR3 residues: CASSLASGADTQYF. CDR3 sequence (DNA): TGTGCCAGCAGCTTAGCCTCAGGGGCAGATACGCAGTATTTT.

The V and J genes are TRBV14 and TRBJ2-3, with a tentative D call TRBD2 (5 bases). From germline, CDR1 is SGHDN and CDR2 FVKESK. The CDR3 is 15 residues long. Trimming removed 2 bases from V and 6 bases from J, with 15 bases in between. CDR3: CASSQPRASRDTQYF. CDR3 DNA: TGTGCCAGCAGCCAACCACGGGCTAGCCGCGATACGCAGTATTTT.

In DNA form, the CDR3 reads TGTGCCAGCAGCGCCAAGTTGGAGGGAGGGACAGATACGCAGTATTTT. Encoded protein: CASSAKLEGGTDTQYF. This sequence joins TRBV4-2 and TRBJ2-3; TRBD2 agrees at 7 bases. The V and J ends lost 5 bases and 3 bases, in that order; junction bases with no gene match: 11. The CDR3 spans 16 residues. Germline V gives CDR1 LGHNA, CDR2 YNFKEQ.

V is TRBV5-1 and J is TRBJ1-5, with D possibly TRBD1 on 5 matching bases. The CDR3 consists of 17 residues. Germline CDR1 reads SGHRS; CDR2 reads YFSETQ. The V end was cut by 4 bases, the J end by 0 bases, with 17 bases between. CDR3 DNA sequence: TGCGCCAGCAGCCCAGGATCAGGGCCCCATAGCAATCAGCCCCAGCATTTT. Translating it yields CASSPGSGPHSNQPQHF.

The genes are TRBV30 and TRBJ2-7; D not certain. The V gene lost 2 bases and the J gene lost 4 bases, with 9 bases spanning the gap. The CDR3 extends over 12 amino acids. CDR1 is GTSNPN and CDR2 is SVGIG in the germline V gene (reference sequence). The CDR3 is CAWSIGHYEQYF. As DNA, the CDR3 is TGTGCCTGGAGTATAGGCCATTACGAGCAGTACTTC.

This chain joins TRBV5-8 and TRBJ1-5; 7 nucleotides align to TRBD1. The germline V gene encodes CDR1 SGHTS and CDR2 YDEGEE. J gave up 3 bases and V 4 bases, and 7 bases lay outside the gene matches. CDR3 size: 15 residues. CDR3 loop: CASSPYTGVNQPQHF. The DNA of the CDR3 is TGTGCCAGCAGCCCATACACAGGGGTCAATCAGCCCCAGCATTTT.

The chain recombines TRBV6-1 with TRBJ1-6, with D possibly matching TRBD1 (6 bases). Per germline, CDR1 MNHNS and CDR2 SASEGT. CDR3 size: 15 residues. With 6 bases removed from V and 4 bases from J, the gap between germline ends came to 13 bases. The CDR3 region is CASRDTGLYNSPLHF. The CDR3 region has the DNA TGTGCCAGCAGAGACACAGGGTTATATAATTCACCCCTCCACTTT.

This rearrangement joins TRBV12-5 to TRBJ2-3; D may be TRBD2 (6 bases). V lost 6 bases and J 4 bases, leaving 11 bases between the germline ends. Germline loops: CDR1 LGHNT, CDR2 FRNRAP. The CDR3 has 13 amino acids. Here the CDR3 reads CASGRGRADTQYF. CDR3 in DNA: TGTGCTAGTGGGCGGGGACGGGCAGATACGCAGTATTTT.

The chain joins TRBV7-2 to TRBJ2-1; D perhaps matches TRBD1 (6 bases). Trimming took off 2 bases at V and 0 bases at J, with 14 bases between the two ends. The CDR3 is 17 residues long. The germline gives CDR1 SGHTA, CDR2 FQGNSA. The CDR3 loop is CASSLRGHLTSYNEQFF. The CDR3 DNA reads as TGTGCCAGCAGCTTACGGGGACACCTTACCTCCTACAATGAGCAGTTCTTC.

This rearrangement joins TRBV4-1 to TRBJ2-2, with TRBD2 matching over 10 bases. The CDR3 loop spans 20 amino acids. After removal of 6 bases from V and 4 bases from J, the junction contained 20 bases not matched to a gene. Per the germline V gene, CDR1 is MGHRA and CDR2 is YSYEKL. For the CDR3, the DNA is TGCGCCAGCAGGGTTGAAAGGGCTAGCGGGGGCCCGGGGGGCACCGGGGAGCTGTTTTTT. It translates to CASRVERASGGPGGTGELFF.

The chain uses TRBV18 and TRBJ1-1; no clear D. The V gene lost 3 bases and the J gene lost 12 bases, with 29 bases spanning the gap. CDR3 size: 17 residues. Germline CDR1 reads KGHSH; CDR2 reads LQKENI. CDR3 region: CASSPAINLRALSWPFF. CDR3 in DNA: TGTGCCAGCTCACCCGCAATTAACCTACGGGCCCTAAGTTGGCCTTTCTTT.

This clone was counted a single time. The chain uses TRBV5-8 and TRBJ2-5, with 15 bases that match TRBD2. Looked up from germline, CDR1 is SGHTS and CDR2 is YDEGEE. J lost 0 bases, V lost 4 bases, and 4 bases had no gene match. The CDR3 consists of 17 residues. CDR3 nucleotide sequence: TGTGCCAGCAGCCCCGGACTAGCGGGAGGGTACCAAGAGACCCAGTACTTC. The encoded protein is CASSPGLAGGYQETQYF.

This rearrangement joins TRBV9 to TRBJ2-2; possibly TRBD2 for D (6 bases). The V gene's germline CDR1 is SGDLS and CDR2 YYNGEE. Trimming left V 0 bases short and J 5 bases short, with 17 bases between. This CDR3 is 17 amino acids long. CDR3 coding DNA: TGTGCCAGCAGCGTAGGAGCCGGGAGCAGGTTTACCGGGGAGCTGTTTTTT. As protein: CASSVGAGSRFTGELFF. The full variable domain, rest sourced from reference TRBV9 and TRBJ2-2, is DSGVTQTPKHLITATGQRVTLRCSPRSGDLSVYWYQQSLDQGLQFLIQYYNGEERAKGNILERFSAQQFPDLHSELNLSSLELGDSALYFCASSVGAGSRFTGELFFGEGSRLTVL.